This TCR beta chain came from a study of shared clonotypes between healthy human individuals. Data came from immunoSEQ multiplex PCR; TCRdb stores just in-frame clones and leaves some out. The sample includes 400,000 to 600,000 clones, 90% to 97% seen only once; the top ten take around 0.067%. V shed 5 bases and J shed 4 bases, with 7 bases lying between them. This CDR3 is 12 amino acids long. The germline V gene has CDR1 SGDLS and CDR2 YYNGEE. This sequence originates from a woman younger than 45 in good health. Material: naive CD4+ T cells sorted from blood. Subset reported: CD45RA+ positively selected. This chain uses TRBV9 with TRBJ1-3; no reliable D call. CDR3 in DNA: TGTGCCAGCAGTGACTCAGGAAACACCATATATTTT. Translated: CASSDSGNTIYF.